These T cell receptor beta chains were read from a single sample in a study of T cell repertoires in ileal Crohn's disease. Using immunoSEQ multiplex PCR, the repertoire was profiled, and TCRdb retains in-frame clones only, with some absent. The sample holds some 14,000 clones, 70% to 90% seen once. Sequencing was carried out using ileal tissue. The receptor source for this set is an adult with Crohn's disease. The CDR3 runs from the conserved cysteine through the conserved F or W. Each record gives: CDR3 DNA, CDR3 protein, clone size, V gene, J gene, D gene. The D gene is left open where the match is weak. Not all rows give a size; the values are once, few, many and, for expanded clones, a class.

TGTGCCAGTAGTATAGGGACTAGCGGGGACAATGAGCAGTTCTTC	CASSIGTSGDNEQFF	NA	TRBV19	TRBJ2-1	TRBD2
TGTGCCAGTAGTACCGGGACAGGGGGCTACGAGCAGTACTTC	CASSTGTGGYEQYF	NA	TRBV19	TRBJ2-7	TRBD1
TGTGCCAGCAGCCAGACAGGAAGGGACACTGAAGCTTTCTTT	CASSQTGRDTEAFF	NA	TRBV5-4	TRBJ1-1	NA
TGTGCCAGCAGTTTCGGGGGGGGGACTGGGGCCAACGTCCTGACTTTC	CASSFGGGTGANVLTF	once	TRBV6-5	TRBJ2-6	TRBD2
TGTGCCTGGAGTCCTGGACAGGGAGATGGCTACACCTTC	CAWSPGQGDGYTF	NA	TRBV30	TRBJ1-2	TRBD1
TGTGCCATCAGTGAGTCTGGGGCCGCAGCGTATGGCTACACCTTC	CAISESGAAAYGYTF	NA	TRBV10-3	TRBJ1-2	NA
TGTGCCAGCAAGGGAGGCGCCAACAATGAGCAGTTCTTC	CASKGGANNEQFF	NA	TRBV6-6	TRBJ2-1	NA
TGCGCCAGCAGCTTGGCGGGACTAGCTAAAGAGACCCAGTACTTC	CASSLAGLAKETQYF	NA	TRBV5-1	TRBJ2-5	TRBD2
TGTGCCAGCAGCTTCCGGGACAGGGTCGAGCAGTACTTC	CASSFRDRVEQYF	NA	TRBV21-1	TRBJ2-7	NA
TGTGCCAGCAGTACAAGACAGGGGGCTCGGGGGTACTATGGCTACACCTTC	CASSTRQGARGYYGYTF	NA	TRBV28	TRBJ1-2	TRBD1
TGCGCCAGCAGCCAAGATCCCCCGCTGGCGGGGAGCTCCTACGAGCAGTACTTC	CASSQDPPLAGSSYEQYF	once	TRBV4-1	TRBJ2-7	NA
TGTGCCAGCAGCCAAGTATGGAGCGAGCAGTACTTC	CASSQVWSEQYF	NA	TRBV14	TRBJ2-7	NA
TGCGCCAGCAGCCAACGATGGGACACCAACACTGAAGCTTTCTTT	CASSQRWDTNTEAFF	NA	TRBV4-1	TRBJ1-1	NA
TGTGCCAGCAGTTTTAGGGGGAGGGGGGTCCAAGAGACCCAGTACTTC	CASSFRGRGVQETQYF	NA	TRBV28	TRBJ2-5	NA
TGTGCCAGCAGCGTACAGACAGGCGGTTCACCCCTCCACTTT	CASSVQTGGSPLHF	NA	TRBV7-2	TRBJ1-6	NA
TGCGCCAGCAGCTTGGACAGAAGCTCCTACGAGCAGTACTTC	CASSLDRSSYEQYF	NA	TRBV5-1	TRBJ2-7	NA
TGCGCCAGCAGCCCAGGGCCGGAGTATGGCTACACCTTC	CASSPGPEYGYTF	NA	TRBV5-1	TRBJ1-2	NA
TGCGCCAGCAGCCCGAAACAGTGGACAGCTCACTATGGCTACACCTTC	CASSPKQWTAHYGYTF	NA	TRBV4-3	TRBJ1-2	NA
TGTGCCAGCAGCCCGGACACGGGGGAGCTGTTTTTT	CASSPDTGELFF	NA	TRBV28	TRBJ2-2	NA
TGTGCCAGCAGTTACTCTCCAGGGTTGAACACTGAAGCTTTCTTT	CASSYSPGLNTEAFF	NA	TRBV6-5	TRBJ1-1	NA
TGTGCCAGCAGCTTAACGTTGACTAGCGGGGGGGCAGGCAATGAGCAGTTCTTC	CASSLTLTSGGAGNEQFF	few	TRBV7-3	TRBJ2-1	TRBD2
TGCGCCAGCAGCTCGGACAGGGGGCAAGGGGCCAACGTCCTGACTTTC	CASSSDRGQGANVLTF	NA	TRBV5-1	TRBJ2-6	TRBD1
TGTGCCTGGAAGGCATTCGACTCCCCAGATTCACCCCTCCACTTT	CAWKAFDSPDSPLHF	NA	TRBV30	TRBJ1-6	NA
TGTGCCAGTAGTATAGGTCGAATCATAGCGGGAAACATTCAGTACTTC	CASSIGRIIAGNIQYF	NA	TRBV19	TRBJ2-4	TRBD2
TGTGCCAGCAGACCTGACATCCACCCTGGAGCTTTCTTT	CASRPDIHPGAFF	NA	TRBV2	TRBJ1-1	NA
TGTGCCAGTACCAACTACCCCGGGAGGGACGAGCAGTACTTC	CASTNYPGRDEQYF	NA	TRBV19	TRBJ2-7	TRBD2
TGTGCCATCAGTGAGCTCAGCGGGGGGGCGTTCTTC	CAISELSGGAFF	NA	TRBV10-3	TRBJ2-1	TRBD2
TGTGCCAGCTCACCCTCTGGTGGGGCCCAGAATGAGCAGTTCTTC	CASSPSGGAQNEQFF	once	TRBV18	TRBJ2-1	NA
TGTGCCAGCAGTGCTTCAGGGTTGAGCAATCAGCCCCAGCATTTT	CASSASGLSNQPQHF	NA	TRBV6-5	TRBJ1-5	NA
TGTGCCAGCAGTCTTAGCGGGAGGCCTGGATACGAGCAGTACTTC	CASSLSGRPGYEQYF	NA	TRBV5-5	TRBJ2-7	TRBD2
TGTGCCAGCAGTGAAAACCGGGGGACAGCGCCGGGGTTCTTC	CASSENRGTAPGFF	NA	TRBV6-1	TRBJ2-1	NA
TGTGCCAGCAGCTTTACAGGGTATAGCAATCAGCCCCAGCATTTT	CASSFTGYSNQPQHF	NA	TRBV7-3	TRBJ1-5	NA
TGCAGCGTTGCGGGTACCTCCTACGAGCAGTACTTC	CSVAGTSYEQYF	NA	TRBV29-1	TRBJ2-7	NA
TGCGCCAGCAGGCAGGGAACGTCAGTAGAGACCCAGTACTTC	CASRQGTSVETQYF	NA	TRBV5-1	TRBJ2-5	NA
TGTGCCAGCAGGGCGGGTATCTCTGGGGCCAACGTCCTGACTTTC	CASRAGISGANVLTF	NA	TRBV28	TRBJ2-6	NA
TGTGCCAGCAGTTGGACTACCAAAAACATTCAGTACTTC	CASSWTTKNIQYF	NA	TRBV27	TRBJ2-4	NA
TGCGCCAGCAGGGGCCCGCATCACACTGAAGCTTTCTTT	CASRGPHHTEAFF	NA	TRBV4-3	TRBJ1-1	NA
TGCGCCAGCAGCTTGGGGCAGGGAGGTACTGAAGCTTTCTTT	CASSLGQGGTEAFF	NA	TRBV5-1	TRBJ1-1	NA
TGTGCCAGCAGTGAAGGGAGGGTTGACGGTGAAGCTTTCTTT	CASSEGRVDGEAFF	NA	TRBV2	TRBJ1-1	NA
TGTGCCAGCAGTGTGGGACAGGGGGCCAACGAGCAGTACTTC	CASSVGQGANEQYF	NA	TRBV2	TRBJ2-7	TRBD1
TGTGCCAGCAGTGTGCCGAGGGCTACGGCCTACGAGCAGTACTTC	CASSVPRATAYEQYF	NA	TRBV25-1	TRBJ2-7	NA
TGCGCCAGCATGGATCACCCGGGACATCAAAAGCGGGAGACCCAGTACTTC	CASMDHPGHQKRETQYF	NA	TRBV23-1	TRBJ2-5	NA
TGTGCCAGCAGCTTAGGGAGGTACGAGCAGTACTTC	CASSLGRYEQYF	NA	TRBV13	TRBJ2-7	NA
TGCGCCAGCAGCCCAGGGACTAGCGGGGGGTTTATGGAGCAGTACTTC	CASSPGTSGGFMEQYF	NA	TRBV5-1	TRBJ2-7	TRBD2
TGTGCCAGCTCACCATCGGCTAGCGGGACGAACACCGGGGAGCTGTTTTTT	CASSPSASGTNTGELFF	NA	TRBV18	TRBJ2-2	TRBD2
TGTGCCAGCTCTATTAGCGTTAATGAAAAACTGTTTTTT	CASSISVNEKLFF	once	TRBV2	TRBJ1-4	NA
TGCAGCGTGATACTACTAGCGGGACGCACAGATACGCAGTATTTT	CSVILLAGRTDTQYF	NA	TRBV29-1	TRBJ2-3	TRBD2
TGCGCCAGCAGCCTGGACAGTTCGAGAGGGACTGAAGCTTTCTTT	CASSLDSSRGTEAFF	NA	TRBV5-1	TRBJ1-1	NA
TGTGCCAGCTCACGTATACAGGGAGAGGAGACCCAGTACTTC	CASSRIQGEETQYF	NA	TRBV18	TRBJ2-5	NA
TGTGCCAGGGTACCGGGACTAGCGTACAATGAGCAGTTCTTC	CARVPGLAYNEQFF	NA	TRBV19	TRBJ2-1	TRBD2
TGTGCCTGGAGTCCTTACGGAGGGGACTTCGGAGTCACCTATAATTCACCCCTCCACTTT	CAWSPYGGDFGVTYNSPLHF	NA	TRBV30	TRBJ1-6	NA
TGCGCCAGCAGCTCACTCGAGGGGGAAGAGACCCAGTACTTC	CASSSLEGEETQYF	NA	TRBV5-1	TRBJ2-5	NA
TGTGCCAGCGGATCTAGGATCAATGAGCAGTTCTTC	CASGSRINEQFF	NA	TRBV7-8	TRBJ2-1	NA
TGTGCCAGCAGTGGCCACGGGGTGGGGACTGAAGCTTTCTTT	CASSGHGVGTEAFF	NA	TRBV6-1	TRBJ1-1	NA
TGTGCCAGCAGTTACCTGGCAGGGAACACTGAAGCTTTCTTT	CASSYLAGNTEAFF	NA	TRBV6-6	TRBJ1-1	NA
TGTGCCTGGAGCCCGACGGGGGGCGAGCAGTACTTC	CAWSPTGGEQYF	once	TRBV30	TRBJ2-7	TRBD2
TGCAGCGTTGAAGGGACTAGCGGGAGGTGGGAGACCCAGTACTTC	CSVEGTSGRWETQYF	NA	TRBV29-1	TRBJ2-5	TRBD2